These 25 T cell receptor beta chains came from one sample sequenced in a study of CD8 T cells in Susac syndrome. The authors reverse transcribed roughly 0.5 to 1 ug RNA with random hexamers. Using its own MiXCR run on the immunoSEQ multiplex PCR reads, TCRdb lists one record per CDR3 protein. The profile shows some 48,000 distinct CDR3 sequences, nearly 95% of them singletons. The specimen was CD8+ T cells from PBMCs. The receptors shown here come from a human donor in good health.

The chain carries TRBV7-9 and TRBJ1-5; D is perhaps TRBD1 (5 bases). The CDR3 is 15 residues long. V dropped 1 base and J dropped 2 bases, with 9 bases sitting between them. The germline gives CDR1 SEHNR, CDR2 FQNEAQ (reference sequence). The CDR3 bases are TGTGCCAGCAGCTTAGAGGGGTATGGCAATCAGCCCCAGCATTTT. This sequence encodes CASSLEGYGNQPQHF.

The chain recombines TRBV29-1 with TRBJ2-7; D possibly corresponds to TRBD1 (5 bases). This CDR3 has 13 amino acids. The germline gives CDR1 SQVTM, CDR2 ANQGSEA. V shed 1 base and J shed 2 bases, with 9 bases lying between them. The CDR3 reads CSVEGQRAYEQYF. The CDR3, as DNA: TGCAGCGTTGAAGGACAGCGCGCCTACGAGCAGTACTTC.

This clonotype showed up just a few times. This chain joins TRBV18 and TRBJ2-1; D is unresolved. The CDR3 totals 12 residues. The V gene's germline CDR1 is KGHSH and CDR2 LQKENI. The V gene lost 4 bases and the J gene lost 5 bases, with 6 bases spanning the gap. The CDR3 loop is CASSLVDNEQFF. As DNA, the CDR3 is TGTGCCAGCTCACTCGTAGACAATGAGCAGTTCTTC.

The chain uses TRBV19 and TRBJ2-7, with D tentatively TRBD1 or TRBD2 (5 bases each). The CDR3 contains 14 residues. The germline V gene encodes CDR1 LNHDA and CDR2 SQIVND (reference sequence). Trimming shortened V by 4 bases and J by 1 base, and 11 bases separated the two germline ends. The chain's CDR3 is CASSKRDGSYEQYF. CDR3 coding DNA: TGTGCCAGTAGTAAACGGGACGGGTCCTACGAGCAGTACTTC.

The rearrangement joins TRBV21-1 to TRBJ1-3; the table gives TRBD1 as D, unverified against the DNA. TRBV21-1 is a documented pseudogene. The CDR3 is 16 amino acids. CDR3 protein: CASSLRGGISGNTIYF. The CDR3 DNA reads as TGTGCCAGCAGCTTGAGGGGGGGGATCTCTGGAAACACCATATATTTT.

The chain couples TRBV7-2 to TRBJ2-1, with 9 nucleotides matching TRBD2. The trim removed 5 bases at V and 7 bases at J, leaving 6 bases unmatched. CDR1 is SGHTA and CDR2 is FQGNSA in the germline V gene. The CDR3 runs to 14 residues. CDR3 nucleotide sequence: TGTGCCAGCAGCACAGGACTAGCGATGAATGAGCAGTTCTTC. Translation gives CASSTGLAMNEQFF. Using reference TRBV7-2 and TRBJ2-1 for the parts outside the CDR3, the full variable domain is GAGVSQSPSNKVTEKGKDVELRCDPISGHTALYWYRQSLGQGLEFLIYFQGNSAPDKSGLPSDRFSAERTGGSVSTLTIQRTQQEDSAVYLCASSTGLAMNEQFFGPGTRLTVL.

The chain employs TRBV20-1 and TRBJ2-7; possible D gene TRBD1, 5 bases. The ends were cut back, 2 bases at V and 0 bases at J, with 8 bases in the middle. The germline CDR1 and CDR2 sequences are DFQATT and SNEGSKA (reference sequence). This CDR3 is 13 amino acids long. The CDR3 loop reads CSARSRDSYEQYF. CDR3 coding DNA: TGCAGTGCTAGATCCAGGGACTCCTACGAGCAGTACTTC.

V and J are TRBV29-1 and TRBJ2-7, with 8 bases fitting TRBD2. This CDR3 has 15 residues. J was trimmed by 4 bases and V by 4 bases; bases with no gene match: 12. CDR1 is SQVTM and CDR2 is ANQGSEA in the germline V gene. CDR3 in amino acids: CSVVEAGEILYEQYF. CDR3 sequence (DNA): TGCAGCGTTGTGGAAGCGGGAGAGATCCTATACGAGCAGTACTTC.

This chain connects TRBV30 to TRBJ1-1; no reliable D call. There are 14 residues in the CDR3. V lost 2 bases, J lost 3 bases, and 13 bases lay in between. From germline, CDR1 is GTSNPN and CDR2 SVGIG (reference sequence). The CDR3 protein is CAWSLSPGDTEAFF. The CDR3 region has the DNA TGTGCCTGGAGTTTGTCTCCTGGGGACACTGAAGCTTTCTTT.

CDR3 in amino acids: CAIWTSGNNEQFF. The CDR3 DNA sequence: TGTGCTATCTGGACTAGCGGAAACAATGAGCAGTTCTTC. V gene TRBV6-2 or TRBV6-3 combines with J gene TRBJ2-1; 10 nucleotides match TRBD2. The CDR3 runs 13 residues. The germline V gene encodes CDR1 MNHEY and CDR2 SVGEGT.

The chain has TRBV10-3 and TRBJ2-1; D possibly corresponds to TRBD1 (5 bases). CDR3 length equals 12 residues. The ends were cut back, 10 bases at V and 5 bases at J, with 12 bases in the middle. Germline lookup yields CDR1 ENHRY and CDR2 SYGVKD. The CDR3 nucleotides read TGTGCCACCGCTGGGGCAGACAATGAGCAGTTCTTC. Protein product: CATAGADNEQFF.

This clonotype was counted only a few times. The chain recombines TRBV27 with TRBJ2-5, with unresolved D. V was cut by 2 bases and J by 2 bases, with 9 bases left in between. There are 14 residues in the CDR3. The germline V gene encodes CDR1 MNHEY and CDR2 SMNVEV (reference sequence). The CDR3 sequence is CASSLLGFQETQYF. DNA for the CDR3: TGTGCCAGCAGTTTACTAGGTTTTCAAGAGACCCAGTACTTC.

The chain couples TRBV19 to TRBJ2-1; no clear D. Trimming pared 1 base from V and 4 bases from J, leaving 14 bases between. Looked up from germline, CDR1 is LNHDA and CDR2 is SQIVND (reference sequence). The CDR3 spans 16 residues. The CDR3 is CASSIGPDLRYNEQFF. The CDR3, as DNA: TGTGCCAGTAGTATAGGCCCGGACCTAAGATACAATGAGCAGTTCTTC.

This chain uses TRBV6-8 with TRBJ2-1; tentative D call: TRBD2 (5 bases). Germline lookup yields CDR1 MNHGY and CDR2 SAAAGT. V was trimmed by 6 bases and J by 0 bases, leaving 18 bases between them. CDR3 length: 17 residues. The CDR3 is CASRGLAAHCSYNEQFF. CDR3 nucleotides: TGTGCCAGCAGGGGCCTAGCCGCACACTGCTCCTACAATGAGCAGTTCTTC.

CDR3 nucleotides: TGTGCCAGCAGCTTAGCCGGGACTGTCAATGAGCAGTTCTTC. The encoded protein is CASSLAGTVNEQFF. V gene TRBV7-9 combines with J gene TRBJ2-1; tentatively, D is TRBD2 (6 bases). This CDR3 is built from 14 residues. V was clipped by 0 bases and J by 6 bases, with 9 bases between them. CDR1 and CDR2 (germline): SEHNR, FQNEAQ (reference sequence).

About this clonotype: One end of the junction fails to match germline, which may point to a read error. The chain employs TRBV5-6 and TRBJ2-7; 9 nucleotides agree with TRBD1. Germline CDR1 reads SGHDT; CDR2 reads YYEEEE. This CDR3 comprises 13 residues. The CDR3 DNA reads as TGTGCCAGCAGGACCGGGACAGGGAGCACGGCGAACTTC. It translates to CASRTGTGSTANF. Drawing the rest from reference TRBV5-6 and TRBJ2-7, the complete variable domain is DAGVTQSPTHLIKTRGQQVTLRCSPKSGHDTVSWYQQALGQGPQFIFQYYEEEERQRGNFPDRFSGHQFPNYSSELNVNALLLGDSALYLCASRTGTGSTANFGPGTRLTVT.

The chain carries TRBV29-1 and TRBJ1-1; TRBD1 is a possible D gene (5 bases). CDR1 and CDR2 (germline): SQVTM, ANQGSEA. The CDR3 runs 12 residues. V lost 4 bases and J 5 bases, leaving 11 bases between the germline ends. The CDR3 nucleotides are TGCAGCGTTGCCGGGACGAGGACTGAAGCTTTCTTT. Protein: CSVAGTRTEAFF.

The chain carries TRBV6-5 and TRBJ2-3; TRBD2 agrees at 9 bases. The CDR3 has 16 amino acids. The ends lost 7 bases at V and 0 bases at J; junction bases unmatched: 8. Per germline, CDR1 MNHEY and CDR2 SVGAGI. The CDR3 protein is CASMPRLAASTDTQYF. The CDR3, as DNA: TGTGCCAGCATGCCGAGACTAGCGGCTAGCACAGATACGCAGTATTTT.

The chain has TRBV7-9 and TRBJ2-7; 7 positions agree with TRBD2. Germline V gives CDR1 SEHNR, CDR2 FQNEAQ (reference sequence). This CDR3 region has 16 residues. V was clipped by 4 bases and J by 3 bases; unmatched bases: 12. CDR3 region: CASSSLSGDPLYEQYF. The CDR3 DNA is TGTGCCAGCAGCTCCCTGAGCGGGGATCCCCTCTACGAGCAGTACTTC.

The chain recombines TRBV2 with TRBJ1-1; 10 bases map to TRBD1. Trimming took 6 bases from V and 4 from J; bases not matched to a gene: 5. Looked up from germline, CDR1 is SNHLY and CDR2 is FYNNEI. The CDR3 sequence is 14 residues long. CDR3 residues: CASRGTGVSTEAFF. The CDR3, as DNA: TGTGCCAGCAGGGGGACAGGGGTGAGCACTGAAGCTTTCTTT.

The V and J genes are TRBV28 and TRBJ1-1; 9 bases are a match to TRBD1. This CDR3 comprises 14 residues. V was clipped by 6 bases and J by 5 bases; unmatched bases: 7. Germline V gene data show CDR1 as MDHEN and CDR2 as SYDVKM. As DNA, the CDR3 is TGTGCCAGCAGGAGGGGACAGGGTTTGACTGAAGCTTTCTTT. The encoded protein is CASRRGQGLTEAFF.

The chain employs TRBV4-3 and TRBJ2-3, with a possible D match to TRBD1 (5 bases). This CDR3 contains 16 residues. Germline V gives CDR1 LGHNA, CDR2 YSLEER. The ends were cut back, 0 bases at V and 2 bases at J, with 12 bases in the middle. CDR3 coding DNA: TGCGCCAGCAGCCAAGAAATGGACAAGATCACAGATACGCAGTATTTT. Protein product: CASSQEMDKITDTQYF.

To note about this clonotype: Likely a read error: the CDR3 ends without its conserved phenylalanine or tryptophan. The chain has TRBV7-9 and TRBJ2-7; D might be TRBD2 (7 bases). This CDR3 comprises 13 residues. CDR1 and CDR2 (germline): SEHNR, FQNEAQ (reference sequence). Between the trimmed V and J ends, which lost 3 bases and 6 bases, there was a span of 12 bases. CDR3 bases: TGTGCCAGCAGCTTGGGGGGGGCCGGCGAGCAGTACTTG. Amino acid sequence: CASSLGGAGEQYL.

This rearrangement joins TRBV27 to TRBJ2-1; the match to TRBD1 covers 7 bases. This CDR3 comprises 13 residues. Germline V gives CDR1 MNHEY, CDR2 SMNVEV (reference sequence). Trimming at V came to 4 bases and at J to 5 bases, leaving 2 bases not matched to a gene. The CDR3 is CASSSGQDNEQFF. CDR3 in DNA: TGTGCCAGCAGTTCAGGACAGGACAATGAGCAGTTCTTC.

By share, this clonotype counts as medium-sized. J is TRBJ2-7 and V is TRBV4-1, with 7 bases identical to TRBD2. Trimming took 6 bases from V and 4 from J; bases not matched to a gene: 9. Germline CDR1 is MGHRA and CDR2 is YSYEKL. The CDR3 spans 14 residues. CDR3 sequence reads: CASSPGTTAYEQYF. The DNA of the CDR3 is TGCGCCAGCAGTCCCGGGACTACCGCGTACGAGCAGTACTTC.